Shown below are 12 T cell receptor beta chains from a single sample sequenced in a study of blood T cell repertoires in COVID-19. The assay was immunoSEQ multiplex PCR, and TCRdb's table has in-frame clones only and misses some. Of 200,000 or so clones detected, approximately 85% appear once; the ten largest clones hold approximately 2.6%. Sequencing input: peripheral blood. The receptors here all came from a man in his fifties who had recovered from COVID-19.

The table lists this clone with a few counts. V gene TRBV11-2 combines with J gene TRBJ2-1, with TRBD2 matching over 7 bases. Germline values: CDR1 SGHAT, CDR2 FQNNGV. The length of the CDR3 is 13 residues. V shed 7 bases, J shed 6 bases, and the junction held 6 bases outside the gene matches. The CDR3 nucleotides read TGTGCCAGCAATCGGGACTACCTCAATGAGCAGTTCTTC. Protein sequence: CASNRDYLNEQFF.

V gene TRBV15 combines with J gene TRBJ2-1; 12 bases match TRBD2. V shed 0 bases, J shed 8 bases, and the junction held 8 bases outside the gene matches. Germline CDR1 LNHNV, CDR2 YYDKDF (reference sequence). This CDR3 is 17 amino acids long. CDR3 nucleotides: TGTGCCACCAGCAGAGAGGCGACTAGCGGGAGTAACGATGAGCAGTTCTTC. It encodes CATSREATSGSNDEQFF. The full variable domain, completed using reference TRBV15 and TRBJ2-1, is DAMVIQNPRYQVTQFGKPVTLSCSQTLNHNVMYWYQQKSSQAPKLLFHYYDKDFNNEADTPDNFQSRRPNTSFCFLDIRSPGLGDTAMYLCATSREATSGSNDEQFFGPGTRLTVL.

This chain links TRBV6-5 with TRBJ2-7, with 7 bases fitting TRBD1. V shed 8 bases and J 5 bases; nucleotides not matched to a gene: 9. The CDR3 spans 13 residues. Germline-derived CDR1 and CDR2 are MNHEY and SVGAGI. CDR3: CASEGQSGNEQYF. CDR3 DNA: TGTGCCAGCGAGGGACAGTCGGGCAACGAGCAGTACTTC.

The chain carries TRBV9 and TRBJ2-7, with D possibly being TRBD2 (5 bases). The ends were cut back, 0 bases at V and 2 bases at J, with 12 bases in the middle. CDR3 length equals 15 residues. CDR1 and CDR2 (germline): SGDLS, YYNGEE. The CDR3 DNA is TGTGCCAGCAGCGTAGCTGCCGGGAATACCTACGAGCAGTACTTC. This translates into CASSVAAGNTYEQYF.

This chain links TRBV27 with TRBJ2-7, with TRBD1 identical over 7 bases. After removal of 3 bases from V and 4 bases from J, the junction contained 6 bases not matched to a gene. Per the germline V gene, CDR1 is MNHEY and CDR2 is SMNVEV (reference sequence). This CDR3 contains 14 residues. CDR3 in amino acids: CASSFGDSRYEQYF. The CDR3 DNA reads as TGTGCCAGCAGTTTCGGGGACAGTCGGTACGAGCAGTACTTC.

The chain recombines TRBV4-2 with TRBJ2-7, with 15 bases identical to TRBD2. Germline V gives CDR1 LGHNA, CDR2 YNFKEQ. This CDR3 spans 18 amino acids. J was trimmed by 1 base and V by 3 bases; bases with no gene match: 7. DNA for the CDR3: TGTGCCAGCAGCCAGACGGGACTAGCGGGAGGCATGTCCTACGAGCAGTACTTC. This encodes CASSQTGLAGGMSYEQYF.

The CDR3, as DNA: TGTGCCACAAAGGGTTTGGACGGGAACTACGAGCAGTACTTC. Protein: CATKGLDGNYEQYF. The rearrangement links TRBV10-3 to TRBJ2-7; perhaps TRBD2 as D (5 bases). Trimming left V 10 bases short and J 3 bases short, with 19 bases between. Germline CDR1 ENHRY, CDR2 SYGVKD. The CDR3 is made up of 14 amino acids.

The chain employs TRBV30 and TRBJ2-3, with 8 bases aligning to TRBD1. The V segment lost 2 bases and the J segment 1 base; nucleotides outside the gene matches: 8. Per germline, CDR1 GTSNPN and CDR2 SVGIG (reference sequence). The CDR3 sequence is 16 residues long. The DNA of the CDR3 is TGTGCCTGGAGTACCTGGACAGGGCTCGGCACAGATACGCAGTATTTT. Protein sequence: CAWSTWTGLGTDTQYF.

The chain joins TRBV27 to TRBJ1-5; no definite D call. The ends were cut back, 2 bases at V and 7 bases at J, with 9 bases in the middle. CDR1 and CDR2 (germline): MNHEY, SMNVEV (reference sequence). The CDR3 runs 13 residues. As DNA, the CDR3 is TGTGCCAGCAGTTTAGGCGTCGGGCAGCCCCAGCATTTT. As protein: CASSLGVGQPQHF.

This clone appeared a few times. The V call is TRBV11-2, the J call TRBJ2-3, with 9 positions matching TRBD2. V was clipped by 5 bases and J by 1 base; unmatched bases: 1. From germline, CDR1 is SGHAT and CDR2 FQNNGV. CDR3 length: 14 residues. The CDR3 spells CASSPSGGTDTQYF. The CDR3 DNA follows: TGTGCCAGCAGCCCTAGCGGGGGCACAGATACGCAGTATTTT. Filled out from reference TRBV11-2 and TRBJ2-3, the complete variable domain reads EAGVAQSPRYKIIEKRQSVAFWCNPISGHATLYWYQQILGQGPKLLIQFQNNGVVDDSQLPKDRFSAERLKGVDSTLKIQPAKLEDSAVYLCASSPSGGTDTQYFGPGTRLTVL.

The chain links TRBV28 to TRBJ2-7, with D possibly being TRBD1 (6 bases). The V end lost 6 bases, the J end lost 11 bases, and 17 bases lay between the germline ends. CDR3 size: 12 residues. Germline V gene sequence: CDR1 MDHEN, CDR2 SYDVKM. The CDR3 DNA is TGTGCCAGCAGAGACACCTCAGAGGGGGAGTACTTC. Translation: CASRDTSEGEYF.

CDR3 in amino acids: CAWSREITDTQYF. The CDR3 DNA reads TGTGCCTGGAGTCGGGAAATCACAGATACGCAGTATTTT. This chain connects TRBV30 to TRBJ2-3; perhaps TRBD2 as D (5 bases). Germline-derived CDR1 and CDR2 are GTSNPN and SVGIG (reference sequence). This CDR3 is 13 amino acids long. Trimming cost V 2 bases and J 2 bases, with 8 bases left between them.